Detailed here is one T cell receptor (beta chain). This clone has only a few counts. What this receptor recognizes is not known. No base quality values were provided; no much bigger clone lies one nucleotide off. Taken from the germline V gene, the CDR1 and CDR2 loops are MGHRA and YSYEKL. The CDR3 starts with the cysteine, ends with the phenylalanine, and has 17 residues. Left in the record is the CDR3 DNA by itself, 51 bases read in frame from the first base. V is cut by 3 bases and J by 3 bases, and the space between the germline ends is 17 bases. These data are taken from a study of beta chain features in type 1 diabetes listed by TCRdb under 2018. General notes on the study: Mean age, gender distribution, total cell number and subset yield did not differ between patients and healthy donors. In the study, recently diagnosed type 1 diabetes patients and matched healthy donors were compared on the TCRB repertoires of their sorted circulating CD4+ T cell subsets. Regulatory and stem cell-like memory subsets were obtained from only 8 patients and roughly 8 healthy donors, while naive and central memory subsets were obtained from all 28 donors. A total of some 100,000,000 sorted cells were examined across all samples, and a strong correlation was observed between cell number per subset and RNA yield.

The entire isolated RNA was reverse transcribed using the High Capacity cDNA Reverse Transcription Kit, and thus expressed TCRB transcripts were sequenced. Naive, central memory and regulatory T cell samples underwent deep immunoSEQ sequencing, averaging around 4 million total reads per sample. Sorted cells were lysed in RLT buffer, and RNA was extracted using DNase-treated RNeasy Micro or Mini kits according to cell number. Each cell subset was processed on its own to prevent cross-contamination, while patient and healthy donor samples were processed together. TCRB sequences were amplified from cDNA with the immunoSEQ multiplex PCR, producing 87-bp fragments spanning the CDR3 region. The amplicons were sequenced using the Illumina HiSeq platform. For the original study's pipeline: Synthetic template baselines were used to correct PCR bias computationally, reads within Hamming distance 2 were collapsed, and singletons that could not be merged were discarded. By aligning reads against IMGT, V, D and J genes, CDR3 length, and insertions or deletions at six rearrangement sites were assigned. Within each subset, clonotype counts were normalized to sorted cell number, and only after that were true diversity and Gini coefficients computed with the tcR R package. The overlap coefficient, calculated on TCRB nucleotide sequences, was used to quantify repertoire sharing. As a proxy for the pre-selection repertoire, out-of-frame TCRB sequences from naive cells were analyzed. TCRdb holds this immuneACCESS table with in-frame rearrangements only. Some clones are missing; in checked studies, unresolved V genes explain under half, and the rest has no known cause. Clonal size and the V and J genes are those of that table, whereas D and trimming came from the DNA. Present in this sample are around 500,000 clones, 11% of which were seen just once. In total, the top ten clones hold 0.045% to 0.05% of the sample.

Overall results and qualifications from the work: Fewer insertions and more nucleotide deletions at VDJ recombination sites were observed in patients with type 1 diabetes, implying thymic rearrangement abnormalities. In all four CD4+ subsets, TCRB CDR3 length was moderately but significantly shorter in type 1 diabetes patients. The naive, central memory and regulatory TCRB repertoires appeared to resemble one another more closely among patients than among healthy donors. Because the HLA sub-analyses included only small numbers of individuals, any influence of HLA type on TCRB rearrangement was left unresolved. PCR might favor shorter templates, but patient and control samples were amplified and corrected together, so any skew would affect both groups equally. Because cDNA was sequenced instead of genomic DNA, activated cells with high expression could be over-represented, although the groups did not differ in activation or CD3 levels.

From each donor, a single peripheral blood sample of approximately 0.11 L on average was drawn into heparinised tubes. Naive, central memory, regulatory and stem cell-like memory CD4+ T cells were sorted on a BD FACSAria II using a panel including CD45RO, CCR7, CD25, CD127, CD95 and CD27. Purity was above 95% for every sorted population. PBMCs were isolated right away by Lymphoprep density gradient centrifugation and were stained directly, without culture. To minimize batch effects, samples were stained and sorted in pairs, one healthy donor with one patient per experiment. This clonotype originated in a woman aged 18-29 years in good health. The source material was naive CD4+ T cells from blood. The sample's cell subset or site label, in plain terms: true naive CD4+ T cells. The chain joins TRBV4-1 to TRBJ1-4; TRBD1 might be the D gene, on 5 matching bases. The DNA reads TGCGCCAGCAGCCACCCCGTCAAGGGGAGGGCTAATGAAAAACTGTTTTTT. It is translated as CASSHPVKGRANEKLFF.